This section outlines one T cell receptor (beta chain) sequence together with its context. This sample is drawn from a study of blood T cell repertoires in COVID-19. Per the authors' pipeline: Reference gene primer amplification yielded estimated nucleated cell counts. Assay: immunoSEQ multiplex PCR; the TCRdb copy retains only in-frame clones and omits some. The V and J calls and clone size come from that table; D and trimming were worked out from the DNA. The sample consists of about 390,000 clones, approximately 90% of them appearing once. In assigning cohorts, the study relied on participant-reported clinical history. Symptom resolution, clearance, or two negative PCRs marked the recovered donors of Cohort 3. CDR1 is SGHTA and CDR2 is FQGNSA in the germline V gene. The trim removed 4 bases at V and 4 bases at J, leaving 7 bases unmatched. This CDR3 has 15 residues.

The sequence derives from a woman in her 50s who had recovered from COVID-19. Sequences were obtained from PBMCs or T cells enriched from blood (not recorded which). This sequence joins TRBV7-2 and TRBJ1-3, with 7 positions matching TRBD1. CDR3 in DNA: TGTGCCAGCAGCTCGACTTGGGACAGCGGAAACACCATATATTTT. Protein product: CASSSTWDSGNTIYF.